This T cell receptor (beta chain) was captured by sequencing in a study of human versus mouse CDR3 diversity and MHC coevolution. The wider study: Reportedly, immunoSEQ detects one in 200,000 T cells with minimized PCR bias. Samples had between 0.6 x 10^7 and 1.6 x 10^7 valid reads. Points from the study as a whole: Clonal inequality was lowest in most of the three human donors.

The CDR3 sequence is 15 residues long. Trimming cost V 0 bases and J 2 bases, with 11 bases left between them. The germline gives CDR1 SGHRS, CDR2 YFSETQ. Concerning this clone: Its antigen remains unknown.

The protocol was immunoSEQ multiplex PCR, while the TCRdb copy is restricted to in-frame clones and leaves out a portion. The repertoire holds about 83,000 clones, with roughly 92% as singletons. This chain joins TRBV5-1 and TRBJ2-5; D perhaps matches TRBD2 (6 bases). The sequenced sample was naive CD4+ T cells from blood. The subset was: CD45RO-negative CD62L-positive naive CD4 T cells. The TCR comes from a person between 30 and 69 years old in good health. The CDR3 here is CASSLAGSQQETQYF. CDR3 bases: TGCGCCAGCAGCTTGGCCGGGAGTCAACAAGAGACCCAGTACTTC.